This T cell receptor beta chain was documented in a study of blood T cell repertoires in COVID-19. Study-level background: Samples of COVID-19 (acute and convalescent) were obtained from the United States, Italy and Spain.

V lost 4 bases to trimming and J lost 7 bases; unmatched junction nucleotides: 22. The CDR3 is 18 residues long. The germline V gene encodes CDR1 SGDLS and CDR2 YYNGEE. Two consecutive negative NP/OP PCR tests, clearance, or resolved symptoms defined Cohort 3 recovery. Produced via immunoSEQ multiplex PCR; TCRdb's table is partial and in-frame only. The data show around 370,000 clones, with approximately 90% seen just once and more than 0.95% held by the top ten. Sequencing was performed on PBMCs or T cells enriched from blood (not recorded which). The receptor's source is a woman aged 18 to 35 who had recovered from COVID-19. The gene calls are TRBV9 and TRBJ1-2; 7 bases fit TRBD1. CDR3 DNA sequence: TGTGCCAGCAGCCGGTACGACCGGGACAGCCAAGACTTGGGTGGCTACACCTTC. Protein product: CASSRYDRDSQDLGGYTF.